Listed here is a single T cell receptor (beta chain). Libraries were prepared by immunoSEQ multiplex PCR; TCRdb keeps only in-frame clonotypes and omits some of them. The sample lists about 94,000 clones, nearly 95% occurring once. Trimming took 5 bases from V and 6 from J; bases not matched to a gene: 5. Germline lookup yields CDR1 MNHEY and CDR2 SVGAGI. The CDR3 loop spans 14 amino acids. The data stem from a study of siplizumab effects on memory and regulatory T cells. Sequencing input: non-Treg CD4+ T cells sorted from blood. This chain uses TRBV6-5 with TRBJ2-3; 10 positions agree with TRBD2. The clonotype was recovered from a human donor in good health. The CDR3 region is CASSPVAGGDTQYF. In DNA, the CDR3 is TGTGCCAGCAGTCCCGTAGCGGGAGGTGATACGCAGTATTTT.